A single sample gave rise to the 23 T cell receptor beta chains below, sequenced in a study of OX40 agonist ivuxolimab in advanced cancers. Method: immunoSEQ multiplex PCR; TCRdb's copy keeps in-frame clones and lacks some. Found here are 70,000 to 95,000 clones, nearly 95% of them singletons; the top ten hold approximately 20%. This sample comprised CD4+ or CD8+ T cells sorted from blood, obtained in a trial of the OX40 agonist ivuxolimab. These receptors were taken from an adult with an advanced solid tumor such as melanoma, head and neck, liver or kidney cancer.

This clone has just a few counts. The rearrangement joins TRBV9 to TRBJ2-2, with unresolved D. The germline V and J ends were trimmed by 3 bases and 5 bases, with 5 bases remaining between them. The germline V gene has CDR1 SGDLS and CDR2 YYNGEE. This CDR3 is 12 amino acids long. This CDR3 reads CASSAFTGELFF. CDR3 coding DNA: TGTGCCAGCAGCGCCTTTACCGGGGAGCTGTTTTTT.

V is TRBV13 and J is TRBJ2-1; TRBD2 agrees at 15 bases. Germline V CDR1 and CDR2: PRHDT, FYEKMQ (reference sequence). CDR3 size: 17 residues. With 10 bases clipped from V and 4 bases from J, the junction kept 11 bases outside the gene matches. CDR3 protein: CATPSGGLAGGYNEQFF. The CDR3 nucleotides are TGTGCCACCCCGTCTGGGGGACTAGCGGGAGGATACAATGAGCAGTTCTTC.

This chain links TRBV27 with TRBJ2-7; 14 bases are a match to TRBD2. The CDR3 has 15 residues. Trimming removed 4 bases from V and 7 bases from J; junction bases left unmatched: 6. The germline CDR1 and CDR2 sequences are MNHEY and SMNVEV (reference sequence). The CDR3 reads CASSSPGLAGVEQYF. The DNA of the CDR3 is TGTGCCAGCAGTTCTCCGGGACTAGCGGGAGTTGAGCAGTACTTC.

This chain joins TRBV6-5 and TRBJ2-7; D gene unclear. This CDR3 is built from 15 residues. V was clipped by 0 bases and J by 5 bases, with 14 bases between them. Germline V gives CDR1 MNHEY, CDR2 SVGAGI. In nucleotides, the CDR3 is TGTGCCAGCAGTTACTCTCCCCAGGTGTGGGACGAGCAGTACTTC. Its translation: CASSYSPQVWDEQYF.

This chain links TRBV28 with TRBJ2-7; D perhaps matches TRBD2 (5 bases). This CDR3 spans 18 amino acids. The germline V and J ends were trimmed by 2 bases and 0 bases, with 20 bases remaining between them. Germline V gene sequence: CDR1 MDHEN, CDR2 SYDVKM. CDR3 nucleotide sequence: TGTGCCAGCAGTTTACCCGCTCGCGAGGGCGGCTACTCCTACGAGCAGTACTTC. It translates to CASSLPAREGGYSYEQYF.

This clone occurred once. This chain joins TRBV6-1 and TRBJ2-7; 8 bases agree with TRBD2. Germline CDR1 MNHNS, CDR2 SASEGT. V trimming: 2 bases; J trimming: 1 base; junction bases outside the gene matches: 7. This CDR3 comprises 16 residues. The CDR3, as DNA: TGTGCCAGCAGTGAATCCACTAGCGGTTCATCCTACGAGCAGTACTTC. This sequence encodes CASSESTSGSSYEQYF.

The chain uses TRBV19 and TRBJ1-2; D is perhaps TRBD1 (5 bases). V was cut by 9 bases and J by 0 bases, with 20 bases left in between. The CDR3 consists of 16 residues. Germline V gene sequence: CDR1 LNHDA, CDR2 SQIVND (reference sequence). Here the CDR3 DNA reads TGTGCCAGAGGACCAGGGAGGGGCCCATCTAACTATGGCTACACCTTC. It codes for CARGPGRGPSNYGYTF.

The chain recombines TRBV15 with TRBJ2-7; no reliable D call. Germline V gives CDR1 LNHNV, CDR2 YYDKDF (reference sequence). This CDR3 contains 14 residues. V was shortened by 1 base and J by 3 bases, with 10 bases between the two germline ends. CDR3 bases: TGTGCCACCAGCAGAGGACGTGAAGGCTACGAGCAGTACTTC. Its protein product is CATSRGREGYEQYF.

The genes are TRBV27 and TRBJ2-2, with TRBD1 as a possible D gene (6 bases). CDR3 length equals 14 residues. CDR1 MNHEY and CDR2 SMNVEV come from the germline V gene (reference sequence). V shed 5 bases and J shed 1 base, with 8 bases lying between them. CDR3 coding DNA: TGTGCCAGCAGTACAGGGATGAACACCGGGGAGCTGTTTTTT. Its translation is CASSTGMNTGELFF.

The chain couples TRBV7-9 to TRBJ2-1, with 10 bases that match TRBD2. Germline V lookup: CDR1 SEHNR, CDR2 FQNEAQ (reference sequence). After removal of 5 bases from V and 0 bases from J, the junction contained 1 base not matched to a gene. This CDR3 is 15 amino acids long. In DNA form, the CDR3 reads TGTGCCAGCAGCGGGACTAGCGCCTCCTACAATGAGCAGTTCTTC. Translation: CASSGTSASYNEQFF.

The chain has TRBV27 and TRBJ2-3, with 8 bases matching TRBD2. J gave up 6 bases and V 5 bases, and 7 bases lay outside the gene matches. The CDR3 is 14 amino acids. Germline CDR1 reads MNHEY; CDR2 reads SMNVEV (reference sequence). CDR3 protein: CASSPFAGGDTQYF. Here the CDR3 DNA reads TGTGCCAGCAGTCCTTTCGCGGGAGGCGATACGCAGTATTTT.

The CDR3: CASSESGETDTQYF. The DNA for the CDR3 is TGCGCCAGCAGTGAGTCGGGAGAGACAGATACGCAGTATTTT. The rearrangement joins TRBV10-1 to TRBJ2-3, with a tentative D call TRBD2 (5 bases). CDR3 size: 14 residues. Germline CDR1 WNHNN, CDR2 SYGVQD (reference sequence). V was cut by 0 bases and J by 3 bases, with 7 bases left in between.

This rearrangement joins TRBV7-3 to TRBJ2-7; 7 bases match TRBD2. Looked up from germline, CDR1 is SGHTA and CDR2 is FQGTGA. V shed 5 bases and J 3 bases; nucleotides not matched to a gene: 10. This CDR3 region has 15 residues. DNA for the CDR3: TGTGCCAGCAGCCACAGCGGGAACAATTTCTACGAGCAGTACTTC. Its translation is CASSHSGNNFYEQYF.

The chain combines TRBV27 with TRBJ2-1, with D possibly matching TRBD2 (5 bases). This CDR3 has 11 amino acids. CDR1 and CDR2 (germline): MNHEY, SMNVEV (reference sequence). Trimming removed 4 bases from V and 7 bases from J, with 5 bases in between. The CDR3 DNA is TGTGCCAGCAGTTGGAGGAATGAGCAGTTCTTC. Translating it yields CASSWRNEQFF.

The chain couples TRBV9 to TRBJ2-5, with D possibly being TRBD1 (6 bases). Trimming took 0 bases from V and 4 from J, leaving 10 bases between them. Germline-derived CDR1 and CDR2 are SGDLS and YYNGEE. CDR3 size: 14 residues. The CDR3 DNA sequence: TGTGCCAGCAGCGTAGAGCCAGGGGCAGAGACCCAGTACTTC. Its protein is CASSVEPGAETQYF.

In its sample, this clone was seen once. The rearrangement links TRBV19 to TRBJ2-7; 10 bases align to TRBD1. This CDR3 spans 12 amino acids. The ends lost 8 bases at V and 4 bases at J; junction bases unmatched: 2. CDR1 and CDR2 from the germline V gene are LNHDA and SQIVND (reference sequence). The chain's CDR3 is CASGTGAYEQYF. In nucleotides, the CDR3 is TGTGCCAGTGGGACAGGGGCTTACGAGCAGTACTTC.

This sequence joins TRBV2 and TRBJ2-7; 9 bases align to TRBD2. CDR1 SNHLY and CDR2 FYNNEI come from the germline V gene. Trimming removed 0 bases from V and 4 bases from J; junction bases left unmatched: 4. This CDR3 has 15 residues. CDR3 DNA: TGTGCCAGCAGTGAAGCTGCGGGGGGGCTGTACGAGCAGTACTTC. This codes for CASSEAAGGLYEQYF.

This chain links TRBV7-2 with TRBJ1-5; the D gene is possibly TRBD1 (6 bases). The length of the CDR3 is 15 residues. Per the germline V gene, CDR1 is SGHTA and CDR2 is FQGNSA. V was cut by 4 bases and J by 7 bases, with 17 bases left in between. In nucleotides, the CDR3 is TGTGCCAGCAGCTCATACACAGGGTCCGGGCAGCCCCAGCATTTT. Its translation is CASSSYTGSGQPQHF.

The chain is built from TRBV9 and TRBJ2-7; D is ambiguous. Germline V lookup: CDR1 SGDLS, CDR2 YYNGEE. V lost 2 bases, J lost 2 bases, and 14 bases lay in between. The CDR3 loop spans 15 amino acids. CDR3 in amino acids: CASSVNPEWAYEQYF. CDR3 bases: TGTGCCAGCAGCGTTAACCCTGAATGGGCCTACGAGCAGTACTTC.

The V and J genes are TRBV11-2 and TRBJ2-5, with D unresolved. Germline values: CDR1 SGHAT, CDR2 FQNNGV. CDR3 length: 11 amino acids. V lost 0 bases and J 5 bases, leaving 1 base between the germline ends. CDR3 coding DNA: TGTGCCAGCAGCTTAGAGGAGACCCAGTACTTC. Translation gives CASSLEETQYF.

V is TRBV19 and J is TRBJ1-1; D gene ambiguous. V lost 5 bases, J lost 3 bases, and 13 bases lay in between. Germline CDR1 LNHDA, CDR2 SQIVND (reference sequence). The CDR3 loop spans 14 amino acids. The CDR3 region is CASSPQSGDTEAFF. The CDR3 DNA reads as TGTGCCAGTAGTCCCCAAAGCGGGGACACTGAAGCTTTCTTT.

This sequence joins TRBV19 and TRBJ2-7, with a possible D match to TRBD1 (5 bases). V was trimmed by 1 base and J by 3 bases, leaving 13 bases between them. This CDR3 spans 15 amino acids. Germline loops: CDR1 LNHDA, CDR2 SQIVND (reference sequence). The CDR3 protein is CASSIASGPGYEQYF. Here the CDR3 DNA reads TGTGCCAGTAGTATAGCTTCAGGGCCGGGCTACGAGCAGTACTTC.

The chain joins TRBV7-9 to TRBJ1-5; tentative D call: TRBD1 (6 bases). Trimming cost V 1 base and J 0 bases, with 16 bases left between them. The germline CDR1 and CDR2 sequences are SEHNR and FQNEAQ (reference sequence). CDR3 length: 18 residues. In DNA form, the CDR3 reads TGTGCCAGCAGCTTAGGTTCCCGACAGGAGATTAGCAATCAGCCCCAGCATTTT. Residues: CASSLGSRQEISNQPQHF.